What follows are 6 T cell receptor beta chains derived from one specimen sequenced in a study of regulatory T cells in long-lasting Graves disease. Time point here: persistent/refractory GD, antithyroid drugs over 5 years with positive TRAb. Extracted PBMC RNA gave rise to the TCR library. CDR3-region Arm-PCR and iRepertoire HTBI primers produced the TCR beta libraries. MiXCR, run by TCRdb on the multiplex PCR reads, gives a single entry per CDR3 protein. There are 600,000 to 850,000 distinct CDR3 sequences in the sample; roughly 30% occur only once, and about 42% lies in the top ten. The source was peripheral blood mononuclear cells (PBMCs), collected when the disease was refractory, from a patient treated with antithyroid drugs. The receptors come from a female donor with Graves disease.

The chain couples TRBV29-1 to TRBJ1-2; D gene unclear. From germline, CDR1 is SQVTM and CDR2 ANQGSEA. There are 12 residues in the CDR3. The V and J ends lost 8 bases and 5 bases respectively, with 15 bases between them. In DNA form, the CDR3 reads TGCAGCACCCCCGATGGTGGATATGGCTACACCTTC. This encodes CSTPDGGYGYTF.

This clonotype was detected ten times or more. This chain joins TRBV28 and TRBJ2-7; tentative D call: TRBD1 (5 bases). Deletions cut 5 bases from V and 3 bases from J, with 14 bases between. The CDR3 totals 14 residues. CDR1 and CDR2 (germline): MDHEN, SYDVKM. This chain's CDR3 is CASSSQGSSYEQYF. In nucleotides, the CDR3 is TGTGCCAGCAGTAGCCAGGGCTCAAGCTACGAGCAGTACTTC.

There are a few counts of this clonotype. The chain joins TRBV12-3 or TRBV12-4 to TRBJ1-1, with TRBD1 matching 9 bases. CDR3 length: 12 amino acids. With 8 bases clipped from V and 4 bases from J, the junction kept 2 bases outside the gene matches. The DNA for the CDR3 is TGTGCCAGCTGGACAGGGGCCACTGAAGCTTTCTTT. Translated, it gives CASWTGATEAFF.

The V and J genes are TRBV6-2 or TRBV6-3 and TRBJ1-5; 9 nucleotides align to TRBD1. There are 16 residues in the CDR3. The germline CDR1 and CDR2 sequences are MNHEY and SVGEGT. Trimming removed 7 bases from V and 2 bases from J; junction bases left unmatched: 9. DNA for the CDR3: TGTGCCAGCATCGAAAGGAGGACAGGGGGCAATCAGCCCCAGCATTTT. It codes for CASIERRTGGNQPQHF.

The rearrangement uses TRBV10-3 and TRBJ1-1; TRBD1 agrees at 8 bases. J gave up 6 bases and V 2 bases, and 8 bases lay outside the gene matches. The CDR3 runs to 15 residues. CDR1 is ENHRY and CDR2 is SYGVKD in the germline V gene. The CDR3 loop reads CAISEQRQGQAEAFF. The CDR3 nucleotides read TGTGCCATCAGTGAGCAACGACAGGGACAGGCTGAAGCTTTCTTT.

This clonotype was picked up a small number of times. Sequence at one end of the junction differs from germline and may be a read error. The V and J genes are TRBV7-7 and TRBJ1-5; D is undetermined. CDR3 size: 13 residues. CDR1 and CDR2 (germline): SSHAT, FNYEAQ (reference sequence). The CDR3: CASSLALDQPQHF. DNA of the CDR3: TGTGCTAGCAGCTTAGCGCTGGATCAGCCCCAGCATTTT. Full variable domain (rest looked up from reference TRBV7-7 and TRBJ1-5): GAGVSQSPRYKVTKRGQDVTLRCDPISSHATLYWYQQALGQGPEFLTYFNYEAQPDKSGLPSDRFSAERPEGSISTLTIQRTEQRDSAMYRCASSLALDQPQHFGDGTRLSIL.